A selection of T cell receptor beta chains follows, all from one sample in a study of control samples from healthy donors and cancer patients. Only in-frame clones appear in the TCRdb table, and some are missing; sequencing was by immunoSEQ multiplex PCR. The data contain some 51,000 clones, nearly 90% of them singletons. The sample taken for sequencing was blood. The receptors originated from a man aged 50-59 years in good health. Both conserved end residues are part of each CDR3. Each record gives: clone size, J gene, D gene, V gene, CDR3 DNA, CDR3 protein. The D gene is left open where the match is weak. The listing skips clone size in some rows; elsewhere it reads once, few, many or a size class.

clone size: -; J gene: TRBJ2-7; D gene: -; V gene: TRBV28; CDR3 DNA: TGTGCCAGCAGTTTTGAAGGGAACGAGCAGTACTTC; CDR3 protein: CASSFEGNEQYF
clone size: -; J gene: TRBJ2-3; D gene: -; V gene: TRBV30; CDR3 DNA: TGTGCCTGGAGTGTAAGTTTCCCAGATACGCAGTATTTT; CDR3 protein: CAWSVSFPDTQYF
clone size: -; J gene: TRBJ2-5; D gene: -; V gene: TRBV7-6; CDR3 DNA: TGTGCCAGCAGCTTAGTAGTCCAAGAGACCCAGTACTTC; CDR3 protein: CASSLVVQETQYF
clone size: -; J gene: TRBJ2-1; D gene: TRBD2; V gene: TRBV24-1; CDR3 DNA: TGTGCCACCAGTGATTTGGGAATAGGCGGGAGTACCTACAATGAGCAGTTCTTC; CDR3 protein: CATSDLGIGGSTYNEQFF
clone size: once; J gene: TRBJ1-1; D gene: -; V gene: TRBV7-2; CDR3 DNA: TGTGCCAGCAGCAGCGAACGGACAGCTTTCACTGAAGCTTTCTTT; CDR3 protein: CASSSERTAFTEAFF
clone size: -; J gene: TRBJ2-5; D gene: TRBD2; V gene: TRBV6-1; CDR3 DNA: TGTGCCAGCAGTAAAGGGAGCGGGAGTCTGTTCGAGACCCAGTACTTC; CDR3 protein: CASSKGSGSLFETQYF
clone size: -; J gene: TRBJ1-1; D gene: -; V gene: TRBV4-1; CDR3 DNA: TGCGCCAGCAGCCAAGATCTGGCCAGGGAAGCTTTCTTT; CDR3 protein: CASSQDLAREAFF
clone size: -; J gene: TRBJ1-2; D gene: -; V gene: TRBV19; CDR3 DNA: TGTGCCAGTATGGGTCAGGACATCTATGGCTACACCTTC; CDR3 protein: CASMGQDIYGYTF
clone size: -; J gene: TRBJ2-7; D gene: TRBD2; V gene: TRBV5-1; CDR3 DNA: TGCGCCAGCAGCAACTACGGGACTAGCGGGAGCGAGCAGTACTTC; CDR3 protein: CASSNYGTSGSEQYF
clone size: -; J gene: TRBJ1-6; D gene: TRBD1; V gene: TRBV10-3; CDR3 DNA: TGTGCCATCAGTCAAGGGGGCTCATATTCACCCCTCCACTTT; CDR3 protein: CAISQGGSYSPLHF
clone size: -; J gene: TRBJ2-2; D gene: -; V gene: TRBV5-1; CDR3 DNA: TGCGCCAGCAGCTTGTTGAACAGTATGAACACCGGGGAGCTGTTTTTT; CDR3 protein: CASSLLNSMNTGELFF
clone size: -; J gene: TRBJ2-7; D gene: TRBD1; V gene: TRBV24-1; CDR3 DNA: TGTGCCACCAGTCGAGGACAGGGGGGCGAGCAGTACTTC; CDR3 protein: CATSRGQGGEQYF
clone size: -; J gene: TRBJ2-1; D gene: TRBD2; V gene: TRBV7-9; CDR3 DNA: TGTGCCAGCAGCTTAAGCGGGAGGGAGTATGAGCAGTTCTTC; CDR3 protein: CASSLSGREYEQFF
clone size: -; J gene: TRBJ2-7; D gene: -; V gene: TRBV30; CDR3 DNA: TGTGCCTGGAGTGGGGAGCTAGCGCGATCCTACGAGCAGTACTTC; CDR3 protein: CAWSGELARSYEQYF
clone size: once; J gene: TRBJ1-1; D gene: -; V gene: TRBV5-1; CDR3 DNA: TGCGCCAGCAGCTTCGAGCTTCAGAGCAACACTGAAGCTTTCTTT; CDR3 protein: CASSFELQSNTEAFF
clone size: -; J gene: TRBJ2-7; D gene: -; V gene: TRBV11-2; CDR3 DNA: TGTGCCAGCAGCCAGGAGTATCCCTACGAGCAGTACTTC; CDR3 protein: CASSQEYPYEQYF
clone size: -; J gene: TRBJ2-1; D gene: TRBD2; V gene: TRBV11-2; CDR3 DNA: TGTGCCAGCAGCGTTACTAGCGGGGGGACCGGCAATGAGCAGTTCTTC; CDR3 protein: CASSVTSGGTGNEQFF
clone size: -; J gene: TRBJ1-1; D gene: -; V gene: TRBV10-2; CDR3 DNA: TGCGCCAGCAGTGAAGAAACGGGGACCCCGAGGGCTTTCTTT; CDR3 protein: CASSEETGTPRAFF
clone size: -; J gene: TRBJ2-2; D gene: TRBD2; V gene: TRBV27; CDR3 DNA: TGTGCCAGCAGTTCCGAAGCGGGAGGCTGGCACGGGGAGCTGTTTTTT; CDR3 protein: CASSSEAGGWHGELFF
clone size: -; J gene: TRBJ2-5; D gene: -; V gene: TRBV7-3; CDR3 DNA: TGTGCCAGCAGCTTAGACGTAGGGACCCAGTACTTC; CDR3 protein: CASSLDVGTQYF
clone size: -; J gene: TRBJ2-3; D gene: -; V gene: TRBV3-1/TRBV3-2; CDR3 DNA: TGTGCCAGCAGCCAAACCACAGATACGCAGTATTTT; CDR3 protein: CASSQTTDTQYF
clone size: -; J gene: TRBJ1-5; D gene: TRBD1; V gene: TRBV10-2; CDR3 DNA: TGCGCCAGCCAAACAGGGGGCAATCAGCCCCAGCATTTT; CDR3 protein: CASQTGGNQPQHF
clone size: -; J gene: TRBJ2-1; D gene: -; V gene: TRBV11-2; CDR3 DNA: TGTGCCAGCAGCTTGCAGACCGCAGGGGGGTTAGGTGAGCAGTTCTTC; CDR3 protein: CASSLQTAGGLGEQFF
clone size: -; J gene: TRBJ1-4; D gene: -; V gene: TRBV7-9; CDR3 DNA: TGTGCCAGCAGCCCGACAGAAAATGAAAAACTGTTTTTT; CDR3 protein: CASSPTENEKLFF